The 20 T cell receptor beta chains given below trace back to one sample, sequenced in a study of T cell changes during pregnancy in multiple sclerosis. Produced via immunoSEQ multiplex PCR; TCRdb's table is partial and in-frame only. The table shows tens of thousands of clones, with 85% to 95% occurring only once. Sequencing used CD4+ T cells from peripheral blood mononuclear cells, obtained in the third trimester of pregnancy. These receptors originate from a female donor with multiple sclerosis, enrolled in a pregnancy study.

The chain links TRBV18 to TRBJ1-3, with 8 bases lining up with TRBD1. The CDR3 contains 15 residues. Germline CDR1 and CDR2: KGHSH and LQKENI. Trimming took 6 bases from V and 5 from J; bases not matched to a gene: 9. CDR3 sequence reads: CASSPGGQARNTIYF. The DNA of the CDR3 is TGTGCCAGCTCCCCAGGGGGCCAGGCCAGAAACACCATATATTTT. Full variable domain (outside the CDR3, taken from reference TRBV18 and TRBJ1-3): NAGVMQNPRHLVRRRGQEARLRCSPMKGHSHVYWYRQLPEEGLKFMVYLQKENIIDESGMPKERFSAEFPKEGPSILRIQQVVRGDSAAYFCASSPGGQARNTIYFGEGSWLTVV.

J is TRBJ2-1 and V is TRBV6-6; D gene unclear. Trimming removed 4 bases at V and 12 bases at J, with 10 bases between. CDR1 and CDR2 from the germline V gene are MNHNY and SVGAGI (reference sequence). CDR3 length equals 11 residues. The CDR3 spells CASSSTAGQFF. The CDR3 DNA sequence: TGTGCCAGCAGTTCCACGGCAGGGCAGTTCTTC.

The rearrangement links TRBV2 to TRBJ2-6, with 12 positions matching TRBD1. CDR1 SNHLY and CDR2 FYNNEI come from the germline V gene. The CDR3 has 16 amino acids. Trimming at V came to 6 bases and at J to 1 base, leaving 1 base not matched to a gene. The CDR3 here is CASRGQGASGANVLTF. The CDR3, as DNA: TGTGCCAGCAGGGGACAGGGGGCGTCTGGGGCCAACGTCCTGACTTTC.

This chain joins TRBV27 and TRBJ2-2; D is ambiguous. The CDR3 is 13 residues long. In germline, CDR1 is MNHEY, CDR2 SMNVEV (reference sequence). V was clipped by 9 bases and J by 0 bases, with 8 bases between them. In DNA form, the CDR3 reads TGTGCCAGTAGTCGTCCGAACACCGGGGAGCTGTTTTTT. Its translation is CASSRPNTGELFF.

This rearrangement joins TRBV5-4 to TRBJ2-5; TRBD2 agrees at 12 bases. Germline-derived CDR1 and CDR2 are SGHNT and YYREEE (reference sequence). The length of the CDR3 is 15 residues. Trimming cost V 4 bases and J 5 bases; bases outside gene matches: 6. The CDR3 bases are TGTGCCAGCAGCCGCTCCCTAGCGGGAGGGGAGACCCAGTACTTC. Its translation: CASSRSLAGGETQYF.

V gene TRBV28 combines with J gene TRBJ2-3; D gene ambiguous. Germline loops: CDR1 MDHEN, CDR2 SYDVKM. V lost 4 bases and J 4 bases, leaving 9 bases between the germline ends. The CDR3 is 13 residues long. The CDR3 protein is CASSSIRADTQYF. The CDR3 nucleotides read TGTGCCAGCAGTTCAATACGCGCAGATACGCAGTATTTT. Drawing the rest from reference TRBV28 and TRBJ2-3, the complete variable domain is DVKVTQSSRYLVKRTGEKVFLECVQDMDHENMFWYRQDPGLGLRLIYFSYDVKMKEKGDIPEGYSVSREKKERFSLILESASTNQTSMYLCASSSIRADTQYFGPGTRLTVL.

The chain recombines TRBV10-3 with TRBJ1-1; D remains ambiguous. This CDR3 comprises 14 residues. Germline V gives CDR1 ENHRY, CDR2 SYGVKD. V was shortened by 8 bases and J by 1 base, with 14 bases between the two germline ends. CDR3 sequence: CAIEPGTGNTEAFF. The CDR3 DNA follows: TGTGCCATCGAGCCGGGAACCGGGAACACTGAAGCTTTCTTT.

The DNA for the CDR3 is TGTGCCAGCAGCCTAACCCCCTCCGGGGAGCAGTTCTTC. Its translation: CASSLTPSGEQFF. The chain is built from TRBV9 and TRBJ2-1; D remains unclear. The V gene lost 4 bases and the J gene lost 10 bases, with 15 bases spanning the gap. The CDR3 consists of 13 residues. Germline lookup yields CDR1 SGDLS and CDR2 YYNGEE.

In its sample, this clone was seen a few times. CDR3 sequence: CASSLGGRYGYTF. The CDR3 coding sequence is TGTGCCAGCAGCTTAGGAGGCCGCTATGGCTACACCTTC. The chain has TRBV7-2 and TRBJ1-2; unclear D gene. Germline assignment: CDR1 SGHTA and CDR2 FQGNSA. CDR3 size: 13 residues. The V end was cut by 1 base, the J end by 4 bases, with 7 bases between.

The DNA for the CDR3 is TGTGCCATCAGTGCATCGCGGGAAGAGACCCAGTACTTC. Its translation is CAISASREETQYF. This rearrangement joins TRBV10-3 to TRBJ2-5; weak D call: TRBD2 (5 bases). The CDR3 extends over 13 amino acids. V was clipped by 4 bases and J by 3 bases, with 9 bases between them. Germline values: CDR1 ENHRY, CDR2 SYGVKD.

V gene TRBV6-5 combines with J gene TRBJ2-3, with 7 bases that match TRBD2. The CDR3 extends over 13 amino acids. Trimming cost V 0 bases and J 9 bases; bases outside gene matches: 3. Germline lookup yields CDR1 MNHEY and CDR2 SVGAGI. The CDR3: CASSYSGRATQYF. CDR3 coding DNA: TGTGCCAGCAGTTACTCTGGGAGGGCCACGCAGTATTTT.

V and J are TRBV5-6 and TRBJ1-1; 11 bases agree with TRBD1. The CDR3 runs 15 residues. CDR1 is SGHDT and CDR2 is YYEEEE in the germline V gene. J was trimmed by 3 bases and V by 4 bases; bases with no gene match: 5. The CDR3 DNA reads as TGTGCCAGCAGCGGGACAGGGGGAACCTACACTGAAGCTTTCTTT. Its translation: CASSGTGGTYTEAFF.

This chain uses TRBV28 with TRBJ2-3; 11 bases match TRBD2. Trimming took 6 bases from V and 6 from J; bases not matched to a gene: 14. Per the germline V gene, CDR1 is MDHEN and CDR2 is SYDVKM. There are 17 residues in the CDR3. The CDR3 spells CASRLAGEASQLDTQYF. The DNA of the CDR3 is TGTGCCAGCAGACTAGCGGGAGAGGCAAGTCAACTTGATACGCAGTATTTT.

This chain links TRBV6-1 with TRBJ2-5; possibly TRBD2 for D (7 bases). This CDR3 has 14 amino acids. V lost 0 bases and J lost 7, with 12 bases in between. CDR1 and CDR2 (germline): MNHNS, SASEGT. The CDR3 protein is CASSEARGGGTQYF. As DNA, the CDR3 is TGTGCCAGCAGTGAAGCGCGGGGAGGGGGGACCCAGTACTTC.

The chain uses TRBV11-2 and TRBJ2-1, with TRBD2 as a possible D gene (5 bases). The CDR3 is made up of 15 amino acids. The V and J ends lost 0 bases and 4 bases respectively, with 10 bases between them. Germline V gene lookup returns CDR1 SGHAT and CDR2 FQNNGV. CDR3 sequence: CASSLDAGLYNEQFF. CDR3 bases: TGTGCCAGCAGCTTAGATGCGGGTCTATACAATGAGCAGTTCTTC.

The chain uses TRBV19 and TRBJ2-4; possible D gene TRBD1, 5 bases. V was trimmed by 5 bases and J by 0 bases, leaving 14 bases between them. This CDR3 is 16 amino acids long. Per the germline V gene, CDR1 is LNHDA and CDR2 is SQIVND (reference sequence). CDR3 amino acids: CASSALTEIAKNIQYF. DNA for the CDR3: TGTGCCAGTAGTGCCTTGACAGAAATAGCCAAAAACATTCAGTACTTC.

J is TRBJ2-3 and V is TRBV27, with 9 bases lining up with TRBD1. CDR1 is MNHEY, CDR2 SMNVEV, per germline (reference sequence). The trim removed 4 bases at V and 1 base at J, leaving 6 bases unmatched. The CDR3 runs 16 residues. CDR3 DNA sequence: TGTGCCAGCAGTTACGGGACAGGGAGGCGCACAGATACGCAGTATTTT. This codes for CASSYGTGRRTDTQYF.

This chain links TRBV11-2 with TRBJ2-2; D unclear. Trimming shortened V by 1 base and J by 4 bases, and 13 bases separated the two germline ends. CDR3 length: 16 residues. From germline, CDR1 is SGHAT and CDR2 FQNNGV. The DNA for the CDR3 is TGTGCCAGCAGCTTAGTCAGCAGCTCGGGCACCGGGGAGCTGTTTTTT. Its translation is CASSLVSSSGTGELFF.

This clone appeared once. This chain links TRBV28 with TRBJ2-7, with TRBD1 matching 9 bases. This CDR3 has 14 amino acids. The V gene's germline CDR1 is MDHEN and CDR2 SYDVKM. V dropped 6 bases and J dropped 4; count of bases not matched to a gene: 7. Here the CDR3 reads CASSNTGGRYEQYF. In nucleotides, the CDR3 is TGTGCCAGCAGCAACACAGGGGGCAGGTACGAGCAGTACTTC.

V and J are TRBV7-8 and TRBJ1-2, with 7 bases aligning to TRBD1. The CDR3 runs 15 residues. V was clipped by 5 bases and J by 2 bases; unmatched bases: 8. Germline CDR1 SGHVS, CDR2 FQNEAQ. CDR3 sequence: CASSRPGGVNYGYTF. In DNA, the CDR3 is TGTGCCAGCAGCCGTCCAGGGGGAGTGAACTATGGCTACACCTTC.